This T cell receptor (beta chain) comes out of a study of blood T cell repertoires in COVID-19. Germline V gene data show CDR1 as GTSNPN and CDR2 as SVGIG (reference sequence). V lost 0 bases, J lost 8 bases, and 14 bases stayed unmatched. CDR3 length equals 18 residues. The table came from immunoSEQ multiplex PCR; TCRdb's copy has only in-frame clones and leaves some out. In the table there are roughly 200,000 clones, 75% to 90% of which are singletons. The sequenced sample was PBMCs or T cells enriched from blood (not recorded which). This clonotype was obtained from a man in his forties or fifties who had recovered from COVID-19. This chain links TRBV30 with TRBJ1-4, with 11 bases matching TRBD1. The CDR3: CAWSVSGTGGRAGEKLFF. CDR3 in DNA: TGTGCCTGGAGTGTTTCCGGGACAGGGGGTAGGGCCGGGGAAAAACTGTTTTTT.